The rows below give T cell receptor beta chains drawn from one sample of a study of cytomegalovirus exposure and HLA in healthy donors. Repertoires were generated with immunoSEQ multiplex PCR, while TCRdb's copy carries only in-frame clones and drops some. The data contain 150,000 to 200,000 clones, roughly 80% of them singletons. The source material was PBMCs. The receptors were gathered from a female donor in good health and CMV-seronegative. CDR3s include the opening cysteine and the closing phenylalanine or tryptophan. Fields, in order: clone size, V gene, D gene, J gene, CDR3 protein, CDR3 DNA. D genes are given only for firm matches. The size of a clone is reported for some rows only, either as once, few or many, or as a class for expanded clones.

NA,TRBV9,NA,TRBJ1-3,CASSAQTQSSGNTIYF,TGTGCCAGCAGCGCTCAGACACAGAGCTCTGGAAACACCATATATTTT
NA,TRBV18,NA,TRBJ2-1,CASSPGSGGENEQFF,TGTGCCAGCTCACCAGGTAGCGGAGGGGAAAATGAGCAGTTCTTC
NA,TRBV7-9,NA,TRBJ1-5,CASSLVIGGDGNQPQHF,TGTGCCAGCAGCTTAGTTATAGGGGGAGACGGCAATCAGCCCCAGCATTTT
NA,TRBV7-7,TRBD2,TRBJ2-1,CASSLGPPTAGVSNEQFF,TGTGCTAGCAGCTTAGGGCCCCCTACAGCGGGAGTTTCCAATGAGCAGTTCTTC
NA,TRBV19,TRBD2,TRBJ2-3,CASSRLAVSTDTQYF,TGTGCCAGTAGTAGACTAGCGGTTAGCACAGATACGCAGTATTTT
NA,TRBV21-1,NA,TRBJ2-7,CASSTTGTGVYEQYF,TGTGCCAGCAGCACAACCGGGACAGGGGTCTACGAGCAGTACTTC
NA,TRBV7-2,NA,TRBJ2-1,CASSQSHSLQGEGYNEQFF,TGTGCCAGCAGCCAATCCCATTCCCTACAGGGGGAGGGATACAATGAGCAGTTCTTC
once,TRBV5-1,TRBD2,TRBJ2-7,CASSLAVGLADSYEQYF,TGCGCCAGCAGCTTGGCTGTGGGACTAGCGGACTCCTACGAGCAGTACTTC
once,TRBV6-1,NA,TRBJ1-5,CASSGQGFNQPQHF,TGTGCCAGCAGTGGCCAGGGGTTCAATCAGCCCCAGCATTTT
few,TRBV6-6,TRBD2,TRBJ2-2,CATREGGPSGELFF,TGTGCCACCCGGGAGGGAGGGCCGTCCGGGGAGCTGTTTTTT
NA,TRBV29-1,NA,TRBJ1-1,CSGGEGVWTEAFF,TGCAGTGGGGGGGAGGGGGTATGGACTGAAGCTTTCTTT
once,TRBV6-1,TRBD2,TRBJ2-7,CASSERTSGREEQYF,TGTGCCAGCAGTGAGAGGACTAGCGGACGCGAAGAGCAGTACTTC
NA,TRBV9,NA,TRBJ2-1,CASSVVSGTYNEQFF,TGTGCCAGCAGCGTAGTCAGCGGCACCTACAATGAGCAGTTCTTC
NA,TRBV19,TRBD1,TRBJ1-3,CASSVGTGGNGNTIYF,TGTGCCAGTAGTGTCGGGACAGGGGGAAATGGAAACACCATATATTTT
NA,TRBV19,TRBD1,TRBJ2-7,CASSIGDSYEQYF,TGTGCCAGTAGTATCGGGGACAGCTACGAGCAGTACTTC
NA,TRBV7-8,TRBD2,TRBJ2-2,CASRGSGNPGELFF,TGTGCCAGCAGAGGCAGCGGGAACCCCGGGGAGCTGTTTTTT
NA,TRBV11-2,TRBD1,TRBJ1-1,CASSLMGQLGNTEAFF,TGTGCCAGCAGCTTAATGGGACAGCTAGGGAACACTGAAGCTTTCTTT
NA,TRBV19,NA,TRBJ2-5,CASSIEHLMAQYF,TGTGCCAGTAGTATCGAGCACCTAATGGCCCAGTACTTC
NA,TRBV9,NA,TRBJ2-3,CASSVQWGAQYF,TGTGCCAGCAGCGTGCAGTGGGGGGCGCAGTATTTT
NA,TRBV5-5,TRBD1,TRBJ1-5,CASSLVPGGSNQPQHF,TGTGCCAGCAGCTTGGTCCCAGGGGGTAGCAATCAGCCCCAGCATTTT
NA,TRBV5-6,NA,TRBJ2-3,CASTPPGTLSTDTQYF,TGTGCCAGCACCCCCCCCGGGACACTCAGCACAGATACGCAGTATTTT
NA,TRBV2,TRBD1,TRBJ2-2,CASSLMGDRERELFF,TGTGCCAGCAGTCTCATGGGGGACAGGGAACGGGAGCTGTTTTTT